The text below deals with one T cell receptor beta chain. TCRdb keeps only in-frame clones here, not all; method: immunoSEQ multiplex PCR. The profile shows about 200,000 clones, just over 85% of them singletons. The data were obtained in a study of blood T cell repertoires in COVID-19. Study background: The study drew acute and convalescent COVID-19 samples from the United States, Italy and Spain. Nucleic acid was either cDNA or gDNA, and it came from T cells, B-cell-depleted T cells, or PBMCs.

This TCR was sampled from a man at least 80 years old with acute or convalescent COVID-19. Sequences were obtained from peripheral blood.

The CDR3 protein is CASSHRGRLVETQYF. CDR3 in DNA: TGTGCCAGCAGCCACAGGGGGCGTCTTGTGGAGACCCAGTACTTC. This chain connects TRBV7-9 to TRBJ2-5; the match to TRBD1 covers 9 bases. Germline loops: CDR1 SEHNR, CDR2 FQNEAQ (reference sequence). J lost 5 bases, V lost 5 bases, and 9 bases had no gene match. This CDR3 has 15 residues.